The entry that follows covers one T cell receptor beta chain sequence. Its antigen is unknown. These data belong to a study of PD-L1 blockade in urothelial cancer. On the study more broadly: Of prior chemotherapy regimens, patients had received between 0 and 3. Blood samples had a median of approximately 150,000 T cells. Study-wide results and caveats: Pretreatment peripheral blood TCR clonality that fell below the median predicted better survival among the patients studied.

V shed 5 bases and J 3 bases; nucleotides not matched to a gene: 2. The germline CDR1 and CDR2 sequences are MDHEN and SYDVKM. The CDR3 covers 13 residues. Indicated time point: pretreatment peripheral blood. Generated by immunoSEQ multiplex PCR, the TCRdb table keeps only in-frame clones and is missing some. Counted here are about 38,000 clones, around four fifths occurring once; the ten biggest clones make up about 15%. The material sequenced was PBMCs, taken around atezolizumab (anti-PD-L1) treatment. This chain links TRBV28 with TRBJ2-3; 7 bases fit TRBD2. The sequence derives from a man older than 75 with urothelial cancer. CDR3 nucleotides: TGTGCCAGCAGTCTGGGGGGGACAGATACGCAGTATTTT. Its protein is CASSLGGTDTQYF.